The clone carrying this T cell receptor beta chain was found a few times. Its antigen is unknown. Germline lookup yields CDR1 MGHDK and CDR2 SYGVNS. The ends were cut back, 6 bases at V and 2 bases at J, with 20 bases in the middle. The CDR3 runs 16 residues. Each CDR3 protein gets one entry after TCRdb re-called the reads with MiXCR. The table lists around 130,000 distinct CDR3 sequences, roughly a quarter of them singletons. The record originates from a study of T cell repertoires in cytomegalovirus infection. Findings and limits, study-wide: Dominant in the ex vivo response were TCR beta clonotypes restricted by HLA-C and specific for CMV.

The genes are TRBV25-1 and TRBJ2-7, with D possibly TRBD2 on 6 matching bases. The sequenced material came from PBMCs, sequenced either directly or after in vitro stimulation (not recorded which). The clonotype comes from a human donor in good health (CMV status not recorded). Some clones in this sample may be carry-over from other donors' samples. The CDR3 DNA reads as TGTGCCAGCAGGGGACTGGAGGAGATCCCAACCTACGAGCAGTACTTC. It codes for CASRGLEEIPTYEQYF.